Sequencing of this TCR beta chain was carried out in a study of T cells after yellow fever vaccination. For the study at large: The SMART-Seq v4 Ultra Low Input method served to prepare the low-cell-number fractions. The study's findings and limits: Boosting was followed by the reappearance of most primary-vaccination clones (approximately 95% CD4, around 86% CD8).

This clonotype has just a few counts. Its antigen remains unknown. A 5'RACE template-switching step, the method used to make TCR cDNA, added a universal primer site and UMIs. TCRdb ran MiXCR on the 5' RACE reads and lists one entry per CDR3 protein. This sample has hundreds of thousands of distinct CDR3 sequences, with about 8.7% found just once. The source of this sequence is a man in his late teens or twenties who received the YFV17D yellow fever vaccine. The sequencing used PBMCs, collected on the day of the first yellow fever vaccination.

The CDR3 here is CASSLNRGVTEAFF. The CDR3 DNA is TGTGCCAGCAGTTTAAACAGGGGGGTCACTGAAGCTTTCTTT. This sequence joins TRBV27 and TRBJ1-1; 8 bases match TRBD1. Germline V CDR1 and CDR2: MNHEY, SMNVEV (reference sequence). CDR3 length equals 14 residues. V shed 2 bases, J shed 4 bases, and the junction held 3 bases outside the gene matches.